Listed here is a single T cell receptor (beta chain). Assay used: immunoSEQ multiplex PCR; TCRdb lists only in-frame clones, some missing. Of roughly 51,000 clones in the sample, roughly 71% were seen once. The data derive from a study of T cell clones after liver transplantation. The V gene's germline CDR1 is GTSNPN and CDR2 SVGIG (reference sequence). After removal of 2 bases from V and 9 bases from J, the junction contained 13 bases not matched to a gene. The CDR3 sequence is 15 residues long. The source material was CD4+ T cells from blood, sampled less than 70 months after liver transplant. The rearrangement uses TRBV30 and TRBJ1-3, with TRBD1 matching over 7 bases. This receptor was taken from a human patient who received a liver transplant. A share of the T cells may be of graft donor origin. Here the CDR3 reads CAWSSRQGWDSTIYF. DNA of the CDR3: TGTGCCTGGAGTTCAAGACAGGGATGGGACAGCACCATATATTTT.